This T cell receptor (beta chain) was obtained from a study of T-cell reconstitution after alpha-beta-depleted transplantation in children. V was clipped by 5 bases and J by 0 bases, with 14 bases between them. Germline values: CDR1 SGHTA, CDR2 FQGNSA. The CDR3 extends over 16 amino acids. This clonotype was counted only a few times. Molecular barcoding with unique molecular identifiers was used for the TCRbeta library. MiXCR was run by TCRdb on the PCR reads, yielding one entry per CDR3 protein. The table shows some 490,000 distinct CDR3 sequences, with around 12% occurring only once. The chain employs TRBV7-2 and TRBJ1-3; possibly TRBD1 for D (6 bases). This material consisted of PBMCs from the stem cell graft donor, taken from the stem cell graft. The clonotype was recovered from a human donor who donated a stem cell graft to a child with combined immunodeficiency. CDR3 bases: TGTGCCAGCAGCCGAAACAGGGAGAGCTCTGGAAACACCATATATTTT. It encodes CASSRNRESSGNTIYF. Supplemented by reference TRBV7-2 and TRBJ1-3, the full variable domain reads GAGVSQSPSNKVTEKGKDVELRCDPISGHTALYWYRQSLGQGLEFLIYFQGNSAPDKSGLPSDRFSAERTGGSVSTLTIQRTQQEDSAVYLCASSRNRESSGNTIYFGEGSWLTVV.